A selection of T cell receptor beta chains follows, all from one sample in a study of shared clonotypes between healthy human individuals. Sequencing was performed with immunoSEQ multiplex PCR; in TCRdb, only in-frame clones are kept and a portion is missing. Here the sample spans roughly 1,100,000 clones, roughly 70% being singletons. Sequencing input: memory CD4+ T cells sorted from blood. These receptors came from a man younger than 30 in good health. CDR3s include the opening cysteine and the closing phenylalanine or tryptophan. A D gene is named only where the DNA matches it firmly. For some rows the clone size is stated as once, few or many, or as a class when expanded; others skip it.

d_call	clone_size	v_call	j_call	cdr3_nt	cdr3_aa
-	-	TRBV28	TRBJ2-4	TGTGCCAGCACCCGAGACCGGGAAAACATTCAGTACTTC	CASTRDRENIQYF
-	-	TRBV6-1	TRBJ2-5	TGTGCCAGCTCCCGAGTTGGTGGTTGGGAGACCCAGTACTTC	CASSRVGGWETQYF
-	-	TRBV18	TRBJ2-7	TGTGCCAGCTCACCAAAGGTGGACGGTGCTAGCTCCTACGAGCAGTACTTC	CASSPKVDGASSYEQYF
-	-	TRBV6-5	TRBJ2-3	TGTGCCAGCATGGGGAGGACGCAGTATTTT	CASMGRTQYF
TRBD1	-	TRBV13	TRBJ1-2	TGTGCCACCGATCTTTGGACAGGGAACTATGGCTACACCTTC	CATDLWTGNYGYTF
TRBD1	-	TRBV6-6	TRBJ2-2	TGTGCCAGCACTTTACAGGGGGCCTCCGGGGAGCTGTTTTTT	CASTLQGASGELFF
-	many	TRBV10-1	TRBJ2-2	TGCGCCAGCAGTGTGTCAGGTCGCACCGGGGAGCTGTTTTTT	CASSVSGRTGELFF
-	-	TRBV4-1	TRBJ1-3	TGCGCCAGCAGCCAAGATAGGGCCAGAATCCACTCTGGAAACACCATATATTTT	CASSQDRARIHSGNTIYF
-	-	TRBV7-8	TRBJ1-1	TGTGCCAGCAGTCTATACACTGAAGCTTTCTTT	CASSLYTEAFF
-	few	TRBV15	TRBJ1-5	TGTGCCACCAGCGGACAGAGCAATCAGCCCCAGCATTTT	CATSGQSNQPQHF
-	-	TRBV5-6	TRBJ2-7	TGTGCCAGCAGCTACCCGTTCTCCTACGAGCAGTACTTC	CASSYPFSYEQYF
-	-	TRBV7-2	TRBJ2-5	TGTGCCAGCAGCTTCCAGGGGAAAGAGACCCAGTACTTC	CASSFQGKETQYF
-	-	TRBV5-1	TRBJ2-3	TGCGCCAGCAGCTTCCAGGCGGATACGCAGTATTTT	CASSFQADTQYF
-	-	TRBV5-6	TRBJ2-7	TGTGCCAGCAGCGTCGCAAGTTTTCGTGAGCAGTACTTC	CASSVASFREQYF
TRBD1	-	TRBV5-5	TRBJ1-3	TGTGCCAGCAGCTTATTGACAGGGTTCGGAAACACCATATATTTT	CASSLLTGFGNTIYF
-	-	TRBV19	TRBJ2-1	TGTGCCAGTACGGGCAGGTACAATGAGCAGTTCTTC	CASTGRYNEQFF
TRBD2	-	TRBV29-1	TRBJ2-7	TGCAGCGTTGAGCAGCGGGAGGGCGGCTACGAGCAGTACTTC	CSVEQREGGYEQYF
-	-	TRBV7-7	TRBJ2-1	TGTGCTAGCAGCTTAGGTCACCCCGGGGGTGATGAGCAGTTCTTC	CASSLGHPGGDEQFF
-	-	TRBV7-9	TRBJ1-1	TGTGCCAGCAGCTTAGAATCGGGGGGTAAAACTGAAGCTTTCTTT	CASSLESGGKTEAFF
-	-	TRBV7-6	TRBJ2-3	TGTGCCAGCAGCTTGAGACAGCATGGAGGCACAGATACGCAGTATTTT	CASSLRQHGGTDTQYF
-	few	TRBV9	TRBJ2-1	TGTGCCAGCAGCCCCAACAGGGGAGGTTACAATGAGCAGTTCTTC	CASSPNRGGYNEQFF
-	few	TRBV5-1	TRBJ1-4	TGCGCCAGCAGCTTAAATCGCGAAAAACTGTTTTTT	CASSLNREKLFF
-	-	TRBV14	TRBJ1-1	TGTGCCAGCGGTCGGGCCTTCACTGAAGCTTTCTTT	CASGRAFTEAFF
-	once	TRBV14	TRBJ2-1	TGTGCCAGCAGCCAAGATTGGCTAGCGAGGTTTCCCTACAATGAGCAGTTCTTC	CASSQDWLARFPYNEQFF
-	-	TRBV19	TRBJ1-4	TGTGCCAGTAGTATCCCGGGACGGGTCGAAAAACTGTTTTTT	CASSIPGRVEKLFF
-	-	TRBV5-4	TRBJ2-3	TGTGCCAGCAGCTTGAAGGGGGGCGCAGATACGCAGTATTTT	CASSLKGGADTQYF
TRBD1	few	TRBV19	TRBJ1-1	TGTGCCAGTAGTGTCGGACAGGGCGATCTGATGAACACTGAAGCTTTCTTT	CASSVGQGDLMNTEAFF
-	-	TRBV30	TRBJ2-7	TGTGCCTGGAGTGTCAACACCCGGGGATACGAGCAGTACTTC	CAWSVNTRGYEQYF
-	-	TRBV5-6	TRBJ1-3	TGTGCCAGCAGCTTGGCCACAGGAAACACCATATATTTT	CASSLATGNTIYF
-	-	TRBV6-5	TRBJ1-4	TGTGCCAGCAGTTACAGTAGGGCCAGCCGGGGCGAAAAACTGTTTTTT	CASSYSRASRGEKLFF
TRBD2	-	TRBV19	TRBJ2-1	TGTGCCAGTAGTTGGGGACTAGCGGGAGTATCGGACAAAAACTGGGATGAGCAGTTCTTC	CASSWGLAGVSDKNWDEQFF
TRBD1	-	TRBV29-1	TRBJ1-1	TGCAGCGTTGAAGGAAGGGGGCCGCGAGTGACTGAAGCTTTCTTT	CSVEGRGPRVTEAFF
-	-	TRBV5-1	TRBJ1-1	TGCGCCAGCAGCCTGGGGCAAAGTCTGTCCAGGACTTACACTGAAGCTTTCTTT	CASSLGQSLSRTYTEAFF
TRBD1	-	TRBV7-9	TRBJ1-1	TGTGCCAGCAGACACGGACAGGGGAACACTGAAGCTTTCTTT	CASRHGQGNTEAFF
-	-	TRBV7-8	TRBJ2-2	TGTGCCAGCAGCTTAGGGGTTGAGAACACCGGGGAGCTGTTTTTT	CASSLGVENTGELFF
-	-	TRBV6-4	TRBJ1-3	TGTGCCAGCAAGGGGGAGGTGGTTGGAAACACCATATATTTT	CASKGEVVGNTIYF
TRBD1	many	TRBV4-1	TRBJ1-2	TGCGCCAGCAGCCAGGGACAGGGTACCTTTGGCTACACCTTC	CASSQGQGTFGYTF
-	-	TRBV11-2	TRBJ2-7	TGTGCCAGCAGCTTACGGGGGAAGTTTTTCTACGAGCAGTACTTC	CASSLRGKFFYEQYF
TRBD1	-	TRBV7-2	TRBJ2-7	TGTGCCAGCAGCTCGCGTACAGGGGTTTACGAGCAGTACTTC	CASSSRTGVYEQYF
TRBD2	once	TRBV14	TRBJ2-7	TGTGCCAGCAGCAGGGGCCCGGGAGGACACTACGAGCAGTACTTC	CASSRGPGGHYEQYF
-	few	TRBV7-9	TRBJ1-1	TGTGCCAGCCGCCAGGGGAACACTGAAGCTTTCTTT	CASRQGNTEAFF
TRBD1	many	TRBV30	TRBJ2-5	TGTGCCTGGACCAGGGGGACAGTCTCTCAAGAGACCCAGTACTTC	CAWTRGTVSQETQYF
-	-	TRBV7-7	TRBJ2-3	TGTGCTAGCAGCCAAACTAGAGACACAGATACGCAGTATTTT	CASSQTRDTDTQYF
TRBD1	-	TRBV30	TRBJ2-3	TGTGCCTGGGGGGGACAGGGGGGCACAGATACGCAGTATTTT	CAWGGQGGTDTQYF
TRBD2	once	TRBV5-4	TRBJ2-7	TGTGCCAGCAGCCCGGGGGGGGTCTACGAGCAGTACTTC	CASSPGGVYEQYF
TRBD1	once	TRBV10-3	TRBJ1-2	TGTGCCATCCGCCCAGGGGGTACAGCTAATGGCTACACCTTC	CAIRPGGTANGYTF
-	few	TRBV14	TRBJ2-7	TGTGCCAGCAGCCAGGGGGCTCAACCCTACGAGCAGTACTTC	CASSQGAQPYEQYF
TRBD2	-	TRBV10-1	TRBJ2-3	TGCGCCAGCAGTGAGTCGAGGGGAGGGACAGATACGCAGTATTTT	CASSESRGGTDTQYF
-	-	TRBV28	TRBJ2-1	TGTGCCAGCAGTTTAGGGTTCTACAATGAGCAGTTCTTC	CASSLGFYNEQFF
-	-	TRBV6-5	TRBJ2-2	TGTGCCACGCCCGCGGCGGGGCCTAACACCGGGGAGCTGTTTTTT	CATPAAGPNTGELFF
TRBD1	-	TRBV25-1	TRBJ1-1	TGTGCCAGCAGACAGACAGGGCGGGGAACTGAAGCTTTCTTT	CASRQTGRGTEAFF
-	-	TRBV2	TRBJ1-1	TGTGCCAGCAGTCTACAGGGCACGAACACTGAAGCTTTCTTT	CASSLQGTNTEAFF
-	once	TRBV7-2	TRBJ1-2	TGTGCCAGCAGCTTAGAAGCCGGCGGCTACACCTTC	CASSLEAGGYTF
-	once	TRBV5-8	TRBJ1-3	TGTGCCAGCAGCTTAGAATGGGGTTCTGGAAACACCATATATTTT	CASSLEWGSGNTIYF
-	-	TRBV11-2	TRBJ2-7	TGTGCCAGCAGCTTAGATTACCAGGTCCACGAGCAGTACTTC	CASSLDYQVHEQYF
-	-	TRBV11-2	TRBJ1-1	TGTGCCAGCAGCCCCTTGCAGGCCCTATCTGAAGCTTTCTTT	CASSPLQALSEAFF
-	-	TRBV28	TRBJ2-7	TGTGCCAGCAGTCCGGCGGACGTTGGGCCCTACGAGCAGTACTTC	CASSPADVGPYEQYF
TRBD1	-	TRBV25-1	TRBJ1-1	TGTGCCAGCACGCCAGGGGGGAGCCCGGCGAACACTGAAGCTTTCTTT	CASTPGGSPANTEAFF
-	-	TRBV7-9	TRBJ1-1	TGTGCCAGCAGCCCTCTCAGCATGAACACTGAAGCTTTCTTT	CASSPLSMNTEAFF
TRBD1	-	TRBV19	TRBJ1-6	TGTGCCAGTAAGGAAACGGGACAGTCTAATTCACCCCTCCACTTT	CASKETGQSNSPLHF